What follows describes a single TCR beta chain. This clone was detected a few times. Its antigen remains unidentified. Base qualities were left out, and no much larger clone turns up one base away. These data originate in a study of control samples from healthy donors and cancer patients (dated by TCRdb to the early 2020s). Libraries were constructed by the immunoSEQ multiplex PCR assay. TCRdb took over this immuneACCESS table, retaining in-frame rearrangements with V and J assigned. Such tables are incomplete; in checked studies, under half of the missing clones stem from an unresolved V gene, and the remainder is unexplained. The sample data list about 120,000 clones, and around 92% of these were observed just once. The leading ten clones occupy under 40% of the sample. The CDR3 runs 14 residues from the cysteine to the phenylalanine. The sequence is cut down to CDR3 DNA, 42 bases in frame from base 1. V is shortened by 3 bases, J by 0 bases, and the region joining them spans 8 bases. From a lookup of the germline V gene (reference sequence), CDR1 and CDR2 are LNHDA and SQIVND.

Sequencing input: blood. The clonotype comes from a man aged 45-60 years in good health. The V gene is TRBV19 and the J gene is TRBJ1-2; no D segment can be confidently identified. The DNA sequence follows: TGTGCCAGTAGTATGGCAGCTTCTAACTATGGCTACACCTTC. The resulting protein is CASSMAASNYGYTF.